This TCR beta chain was sequenced during a study of blood T cell repertoires in COVID-19. This clone was recorded only once. Profiled with immunoSEQ multiplex PCR; TCRdb holds only in-frame clones, not every one. The table includes 150,000 to 180,000 clones, around 83% detected once. In germline, CDR1 is SNHLY, CDR2 FYNNEI. V lost 8 bases, J lost 6 bases, and 8 bases stayed unmatched. The CDR3 length is 14 residues. Sequenced sample: peripheral blood. The TCR originated in a woman in her sixties with acute or convalescent COVID-19. The chain combines TRBV2 with TRBJ1-5; 9 bases are a match to TRBD1. CDR3 sequence (DNA): TGTGCCAGCGCTCCGGGACAGGGTGGTCAGCCCCAGCATTTT. This sequence encodes CASAPGQGGQPQHF.